This paragraph reports one T cell receptor beta chain. What it recognizes is unknown. As it was prepared, the TCRbeta library received unique molecular identifiers. From the PCR reads, TCRdb called clonotypes with MiXCR, one entry per CDR3 protein. The sample includes roughly 200,000 distinct CDR3 sequences, 6.6% seen only once; the top ten take 5.5% to 6.5%. This sample is drawn from a study of T-cell reconstitution after alpha-beta-depleted transplantation in children. Broader study findings: Some patients showed high day-60 TCRbeta diversity, which derived from surviving recipient T cells and thymic progenitors.

The sample here was PBMCs, taken before TCRalphabeta/CD19-depleted stem cell transplant. This TCR derives from a boy aged 2 to 10 with acute lymphoblastic leukemia, due to receive a stem cell transplant.

This CDR3 is CASSAPGSGTGELFF. The CDR3 DNA sequence: TGTGCCAGCAGCGCCCCTGGTTCGGGCACCGGGGAGCTGTTTTTT. The genes are TRBV12-3 or TRBV12-4 and TRBJ2-2; D ambiguous. The CDR3 length is 15 residues. The V gene lost 6 bases and the J gene lost 4 bases, with 15 bases spanning the gap.